This paragraph covers one TCR beta chain sequence. The data belong to a study of blood T cell repertoires in COVID-19. Study-level information: Sites in the United States, Italy and Spain provided acute and convalescent COVID-19 samples. In each case, the material was cDNA or gDNA derived from T cells, B-cell-depleted T cells, or PBMCs.

Using immunoSEQ multiplex PCR, the repertoire was profiled, and TCRdb retains in-frame clones only, with some absent. The table has 150,000 to 200,000 clones, 85% to 95% seen once. V was pared by 5 bases and J by 5 bases, with 12 bases of the junction left unmatched. Germline V gene data show CDR1 as MNHEY and CDR2 as SMNVEV (reference sequence). The CDR3 runs to 16 residues. The sequenced sample consisted of peripheral blood. The chain is built from TRBV27 and TRBJ2-1, with TRBD2 matching over 7 bases. This sequence was found in a woman aged 45 to 65 with acute or convalescent COVID-19. CDR3 in DNA: TGTGCCAGCAGTCCCTCTGCGGGAGAGGCCGACAATGAGCAGTTCTTC. Translated: CASSPSAGEADNEQFF.